This TCR beta chain was captured by sequencing in a study of blood T cell repertoires in COVID-19. About the study: T cells, B-cell-depleted T cells, or PBMCs provided the cDNA or gDNA that served as material.

Per the study methods: Nucleated cell number was recorded as an estimate derived from reference gene primer amplification. The method was immunoSEQ multiplex PCR; TCRdb's version includes in-frame clones alone and lacks a portion of them. Clonal size and the V and J genes are those of that table, whereas D and trimming came from the DNA. In the table there are over 200,000 clones, about 90% of which are singletons. The CDR3 runs 16 residues. Germline V gene sequence: CDR1 MGHRA, CDR2 YSYEKL. V shed 1 base and J 3 bases; nucleotides not matched to a gene: 7. The origin of this receptor is a woman younger than 35 who had recovered from COVID-19. Sequencing was done on a sample of peripheral blood. The rearrangement joins TRBV4-1 to TRBJ2-7; 9 bases match TRBD1. The CDR3 here is CASSQGQDRGHYEQYF. The CDR3 nucleotides read TGCGCCAGCAGCCAAGGGCAGGACAGGGGACACTACGAGCAGTACTTC.